This T cell receptor (beta chain) was identified in a study of graft-versus-host responses after intestinal transplantation (dated by TCRdb to the early 2020s). Study-level background: The transplants that recipients got were multivisceral, liver-intestinal, or isolated intestinal. Of the roughly 25 intestinal transplant recipients enrolled in the cohort, one of whom was a retransplant, a few patients without pretransplant specimens were excluded. Instead of going to the commercial service, samples from a few later patients were sequenced in-house on an Illumina MiSeq and processed with MiXCR. Anti-thymocyte globulin induction was given to all recipients, followed by maintenance tacrolimus and steroids for two to four years. Bulk TCR-beta CDR3 sequencing was used to track graft-versus-host and host-versus-graft alloreactive T cell clones in the graft, circulation and bone marrow after intestinal transplantation. To identify alloreactive clones, pre-transplant mixed lymphocyte reaction products were sequenced and compared with unstimulated pre-transplant donor and recipient T cells. Donor T cell macrochimerism was defined as a peak of at least 4% donor T cells among recipient peripheral blood mononuclear cells.

As for this clone: This receptor's antigen is unknown. Per-base qualities were not stored, and no clone one base away is much larger.

What this sample's time point label stands for: cells obtained before transplantation from donor or recipient. CD3+CD4+ and CD3+CD8+ populations were FACS-sorted from unstimulated pre-transplant donor and recipient cells taken from spleen or lymph nodes. V lost 3 bases and J lost 1 base; the stretch between them is 9 bases long. Sequences ENHRY (CDR1) and SYGVKD (CDR2) are obtained from the germline V gene. The CDR3 goes from the cysteine to the phenylalanine over 14 residues. CDR3 DNA is the only sequence kept; it has 42 bases, read in frame from the first base. Library preparation was by the immunoSEQ multiplex PCR assay. For most patients, genomic DNA was isolated using the Qiagen DNeasy Blood and Tissue Kit and was shipped frozen to Adaptive Biotechnologies for TCR sequencing. High-throughput TCR-beta CDR3 sequencing of genomic DNA from most patients was performed by Adaptive Biotechnologies. As for how the authors treated the data: Adaptive's ImmunoSEQ software was the source of the TCR sequencing data for 15 to 20 patients, while three other patients were processed with MiXCR and VDJtools. To correct CD4 versus CD8 sorting errors, any sequence found in both subsets at a frequency ratio below 5:1 was removed. CDR3 nucleotide sequences shared between donor and recipient were removed because the origin of such sequences could not be assigned. To be classed as alloreactive, a clone needed at least 2-fold expansion over unstimulated cells and a minimum CFSE-low frequency of 0.002% (template counts) or 0.001% (read counts). A clone was considered mappable if detected in the sequenced pre-transplant spleen, lymph node, or MLR CFSE-low populations of the donor or recipient. The cumulative frequency of alloreactive clones was calculated as a percentage of all sequences, weighted by copy number. Imported from immuneACCESS, the table was reduced by TCRdb to in-frame sequences with V and J called. These copies leave out some clones; in studies compared against another copy, an unresolved V gene accounts for under half, and the cause of the remainder is not known. The D gene and trimming were derived from the DNA, and the V and J assignments and clone size from that table. Present in this sample are 85,000 to 90,000 clones, 75% to 90% of which were seen just once. Less than 0.12% of the sample comes from the top ten.

General conclusions and limits of the study: Early after transplant, peak levels of circulating GvH clones were found to be associated with declines in HvG clones. Patients with donor T cell macrochimerism had high GvH to HvG T cell clonal ratios in their allografts. The conclusions were limited by the relatively low number and heterogeneity of the intestinal transplant patients. GvH clones turned up in recipient bone marrow, with some appearing earlier in ileal mucosa or blood, a pattern consistent with an intestinal mucosal origin.

The chain is made from TRBV10-3 and TRBJ1-1; the best D guess is TRBD1, with 6 bases matching. This specimen was unstimulated CD4+ T cells sorted from spleen or lymph node cells, taken before intestinal transplant. The receptor's source is a human donor who received an intestinal transplant. The CDR3 region: CAISDPRGNTEAFF. The DNA is as follows: TGTGCCATCAGTGACCCCAGGGGGAACACTGAAGCTTTCTTT.